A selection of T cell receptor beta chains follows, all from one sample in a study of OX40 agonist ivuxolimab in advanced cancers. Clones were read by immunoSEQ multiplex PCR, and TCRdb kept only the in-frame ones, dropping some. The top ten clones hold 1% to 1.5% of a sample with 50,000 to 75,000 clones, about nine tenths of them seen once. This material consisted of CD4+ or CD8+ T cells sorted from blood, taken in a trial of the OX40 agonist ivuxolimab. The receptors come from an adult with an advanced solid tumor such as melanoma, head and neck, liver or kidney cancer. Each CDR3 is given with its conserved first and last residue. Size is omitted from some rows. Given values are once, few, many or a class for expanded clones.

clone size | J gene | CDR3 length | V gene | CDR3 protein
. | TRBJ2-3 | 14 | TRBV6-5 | CASSPRGAADTQYF
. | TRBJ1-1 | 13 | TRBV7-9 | CATQTQGGTEAFF
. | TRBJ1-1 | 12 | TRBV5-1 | CASNEPGTEAFF
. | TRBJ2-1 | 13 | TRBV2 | CASSLGGGNEQFF
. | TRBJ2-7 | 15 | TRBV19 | CASRTDAKGGYEQYF
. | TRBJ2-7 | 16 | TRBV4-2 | CASSQGLADNSYEQYF
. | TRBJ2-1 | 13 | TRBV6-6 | CASSGSSYNEQFF
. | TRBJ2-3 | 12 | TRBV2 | CASTYSTDTQYF
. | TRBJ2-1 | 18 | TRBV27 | CASKPVRASGSSYNEQFF
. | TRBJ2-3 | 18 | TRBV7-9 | CASSLLGTSGSFEDTQYF
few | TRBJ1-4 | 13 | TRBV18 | CASSPVEDEKLFF
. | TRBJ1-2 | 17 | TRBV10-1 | CASSESWVGREAYGYTF
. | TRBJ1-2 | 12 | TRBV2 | CASSRDGYGYTF
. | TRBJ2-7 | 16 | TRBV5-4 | CASSLTGTGQPYEQYF
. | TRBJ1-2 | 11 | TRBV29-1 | CSVEDNYGYTF
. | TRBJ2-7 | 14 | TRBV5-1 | CASSLETSTYEQYF
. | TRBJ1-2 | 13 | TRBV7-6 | CASSLGPAYGYTF
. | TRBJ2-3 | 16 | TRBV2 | CASSPTGGARADTQYF
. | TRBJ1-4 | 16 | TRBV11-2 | CASSLVTGTGGEKLFF
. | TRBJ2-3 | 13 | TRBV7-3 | CASSSYQADTQYF
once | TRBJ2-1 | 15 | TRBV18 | CASSPGLAVSNEQFF
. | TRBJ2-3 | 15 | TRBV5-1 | CASDKGGYGTDTQYF
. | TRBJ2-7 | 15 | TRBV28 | CASSLWASGPYEQYF
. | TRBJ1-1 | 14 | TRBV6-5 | CASSPAEWNTEAFF
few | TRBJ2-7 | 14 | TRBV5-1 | CASSFGGSGYEQYF
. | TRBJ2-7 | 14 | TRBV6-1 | CASSRSGSAYEQYF
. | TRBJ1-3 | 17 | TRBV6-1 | CASSASSYDASGNTIYF
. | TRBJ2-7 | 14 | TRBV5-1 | CASSLRQGPYEQYF
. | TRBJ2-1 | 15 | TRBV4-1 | CASSQDGSRNNEQFF
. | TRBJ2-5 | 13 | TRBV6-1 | CASSGQGQETQYF
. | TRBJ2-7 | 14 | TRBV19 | CASSGRGTSYEQYF
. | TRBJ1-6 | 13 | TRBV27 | CASTMGQGGPLHF
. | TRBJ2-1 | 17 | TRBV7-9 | CASSQGTSGRANNEQFF
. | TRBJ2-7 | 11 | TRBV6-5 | CASTQFYEQYF
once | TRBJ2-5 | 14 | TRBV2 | CASSDRPGQETQYF
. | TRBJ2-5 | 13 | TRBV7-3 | CASSPPGRETQYF
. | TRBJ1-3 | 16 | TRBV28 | CASSLPLPGIGNTIYF
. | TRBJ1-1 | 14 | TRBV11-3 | CASSLGGSNTEAFF
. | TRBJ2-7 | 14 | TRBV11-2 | CASSPGLSSYEQYF
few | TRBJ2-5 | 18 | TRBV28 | CASSLFRRVGAGRETQYF
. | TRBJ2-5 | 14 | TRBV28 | CASSQTGQGETQYF
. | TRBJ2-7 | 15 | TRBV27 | CASTSTSGTFYEQYF
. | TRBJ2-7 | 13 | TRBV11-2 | CASSFSGTYEQYF
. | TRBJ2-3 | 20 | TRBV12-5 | CASGLVGTSGTHINTDTQYF
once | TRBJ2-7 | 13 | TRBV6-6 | CASKAGILNEQYF
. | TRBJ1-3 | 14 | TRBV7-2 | CASSPGGSGNTIYF
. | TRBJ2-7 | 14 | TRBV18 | CASSPGTGWDEQYF
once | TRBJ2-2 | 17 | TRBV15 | CATSSRLGGRNTGELFF
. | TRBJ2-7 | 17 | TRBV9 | CASSPRSGLAGGYEQYF
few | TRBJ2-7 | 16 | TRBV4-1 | CASSQDVTSGRYEQYF
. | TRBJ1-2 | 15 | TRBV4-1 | CASSQDLRQGYGYTF
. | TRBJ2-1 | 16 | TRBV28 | CASSIGGLSSYNEQFF
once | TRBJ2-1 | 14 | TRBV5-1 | CASSITGQLNEQFF
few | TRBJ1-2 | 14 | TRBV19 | CASRRQGSDYGYTF
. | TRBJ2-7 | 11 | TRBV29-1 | CSARGGHEQYF
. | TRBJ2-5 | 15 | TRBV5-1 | CASSLGLAVQETQYF
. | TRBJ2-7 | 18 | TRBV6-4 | CASSDTRASGSLRDEQYF